Below, 8 T cell receptor beta chains from the same sample are listed, as sequenced in a study of cytomegalovirus exposure and HLA in healthy donors. PCR used 60 Vbeta primers and 13 Jbeta primers. The repertoire was sequenced with immunoSEQ multiplex PCR; TCRdb's copy has only in-frame clones and lacks some. Among about 130,000 clones listed, about 79% were seen once. Specimen: PBMCs. The receptors here all came from a man aged 18 to 30 in good health and CMV-seronegative.

This clone was detected only a few times. V gene TRBV13 combines with J gene TRBJ1-1; possible D gene TRBD1, 5 bases. Germline CDR1 PRHDT, CDR2 FYEKMQ (reference sequence). The CDR3 runs to 14 residues. V dropped 5 bases and J dropped 4 bases, with 14 bases sitting between them. CDR3 bases: TGTGCCAGCAGCCCAGAGGGACTATTCACTGAAGCTTTCTTT. It specifies CASSPEGLFTEAFF.

The chain couples TRBV7-8 to TRBJ1-1; D perhaps matches TRBD1 (5 bases). This CDR3 spans 16 amino acids. Germline lookup yields CDR1 SGHVS and CDR2 FQNEAQ. The V and J ends lost 3 bases and 0 bases respectively, with 14 bases between them. The CDR3: CASSFVRGEVNTEAFF. DNA for the CDR3: TGTGCCAGCAGCTTCGTTCGGGGGGAAGTGAACACTGAAGCTTTCTTT.

The chain combines TRBV7-2 with TRBJ1-1; no clear D. This CDR3 spans 14 amino acids. Germline values: CDR1 SGHTA, CDR2 FQGNSA. V lost 1 base and J 2 bases, leaving 8 bases between the germline ends. The CDR3 DNA reads TGTGCCAGCAGCTTAGGACTACTCAACACTGAAGCTTTCTTT. Translation gives CASSLGLLNTEAFF.

The genes are TRBV19 and TRBJ2-5; D is unclear. The CDR3 sequence is 13 residues long. V was shortened by 6 bases and J by 2 bases, with 10 bases between the two germline ends. Germline V lookup: CDR1 LNHDA, CDR2 SQIVND (reference sequence). The CDR3 region has the DNA TGTGCCAGTAGCCCCTCAACACAAGAGACCCAGTACTTC. Protein product: CASSPSTQETQYF.

The CDR3 bases are TGTGCCAGCCGTACCTGGGCCAAGGGGGCGGAGACCCAGTACTTC. Encoded protein: CASRTWAKGAETQYF. This sequence joins TRBV6-5 and TRBJ2-5; 7 bases are shared with TRBD1. The CDR3 extends over 15 amino acids. J lost 5 bases, V lost 8 bases, and 14 bases had no gene match. The germline gives CDR1 MNHEY, CDR2 SVGAGI.

The rearrangement links TRBV19 to TRBJ1-2; the D gene is possibly TRBD1 (6 bases). V was clipped by 10 bases and J by 2 bases, with 14 bases between them. This CDR3 is 13 amino acids long. Germline V gene sequence: CDR1 LNHDA, CDR2 SQIVND (reference sequence). CDR3 sequence: CATRGSLNYGYTF. DNA of the CDR3: TGTGCCACCAGGGGCTCCCTAAACTATGGCTACACCTTC.

In DNA form, the CDR3 reads TGTGCCAGCAGGACAGGGAATGGCAGCACAGATACGCAGTATTTT. It specifies CASRTGNGSTDTQYF. The chain is built from TRBV6-4 and TRBJ2-3, with 7 bases matching TRBD1. The CDR3 has 15 residues. V shed 6 bases, J shed 0 bases, and the junction held 6 bases outside the gene matches. CDR1 and CDR2 (germline): MRHNA, SNTAGT.

This clone was seen only a few times. The genes are TRBV27 and TRBJ1-5; D remains unclear. The V and J ends lost 0 bases and 11 bases respectively, with 11 bases between them. CDR3 size: 13 residues. Germline V gene lookup returns CDR1 MNHEY and CDR2 SMNVEV (reference sequence). The CDR3 spells CASSLSTTASQHF. CDR3 in DNA: TGTGCCAGCAGTTTATCGACTACAGCCTCCCAGCATTTT.